This T cell receptor beta chain is drawn from a study of T-cell reconstitution after alpha-beta-depleted transplantation in children. Unique molecular identifiers tagged the TCRbeta library. MiXCR, run by TCRdb on the PCR reads, gives a single entry per CDR3 protein. Among about 980,000 distinct CDR3 sequences listed, around 30% were seen once. Points from the study as a whole: Some patients owed their high day-60 TCRbeta diversity to surviving recipient T cells and thymic progenitors. Roughly two months post-transplant, alpha-beta T cells reportedly originated from several hundred graft clones that had expanded. One year post-transplant, T-cell counts and diversity were largely derived from T cells produced anew.

This clonotype has at least ten counts. Its matching antigen is unknown. Sequences were derived from PBMCs, mostly from graft donor cells, sampled 360 days after TCRalphabeta/CD19-depleted stem cell transplant. The source of this sequence is a boy in the first two years of life who had a stem cell transplant for SCID, so the T cells may come from the graft donor.

The CDR3: CASSYGGLAGDEQFF. As DNA, the CDR3 is TGTGCCAGCAGTTACGGGGGACTAGCGGGAGATGAGCAGTTCTTC. The rearrangement links TRBV6-2 or TRBV6-3 to TRBJ2-1, with 14 bases fitting TRBD2. The junction had 2 bases not matched to a gene; V was cut back by 2 bases and J by 8 bases. The CDR3 is 15 amino acids. Germline V lookup: CDR1 MNHEY, CDR2 SVGEGT.